The clone carrying this TCR beta chain was counted between two and nine times. Data came from immunoSEQ multiplex PCR; TCRdb stores just in-frame clones and leaves some out. The top ten clones hold roughly 1.3% of a sample with a few hundred thousand clones, about 80% of them seen once. The data stem from a study of blood T cell repertoires in COVID-19. The germline V and J ends were trimmed by 8 bases and 8 bases, with 19 bases remaining between them. Germline CDR1 reads KGHSH; CDR2 reads LQKENI. This CDR3 comprises 15 residues. The TCR comes from a woman between 40 and 50 years old with acute COVID-19. The rearrangement joins TRBV18 to TRBJ1-6, with unresolved D. The source material was PBMCs or T cells enriched from blood (not recorded which). The CDR3 nucleotides are TGTGCCAGCACCCAAGGATTGACTCTGGATTCACCCCTCCACTTT. Encoded protein: CASTQGLTLDSPLHF.